These T cell receptor beta chains were read from a single sample in a study of identifying expanded T cells in peripheral blood. Clones were sequenced by immunoSEQ multiplex PCR, and TCRdb holds only the in-frame ones, with some missing. The sample holds under 85,000 clones; about four fifths are singletons and the top ten take around 20%. Input material: blood. The receptors come from a person aged 18 to 75 in good health. Both conserved end residues are part of each CDR3. Each record gives: D gene, V gene, clone size, J gene, CDR3 protein, CDR3 DNA. D genes are given only for firm matches. Clone size is not always given. Where it is, it says once, few, many or a class for expanded clones.

.,TRBV18,.,TRBJ2-7,CASSYDKLGGQYF,TGTGCCAGCTCATACGATAAGCTCGGAGGGCAGTACTTC
.,TRBV21-1,.,TRBJ2-1,CASRLTTGYNEQFF,TGTGCCAGCAGACTCACGACTGGGTACAATGAGCAGTTCTTC
.,TRBV30,.,TRBJ2-5,CAWSDGLKETQYF,TGTGCCTGGAGTGATGGACTGAAAGAGACCCAGTACTTC
.,TRBV6-6,once,TRBJ2-7,CASLKARDHYEQYF,TGTGCCAGCCTAAAGGCCAGGGACCACTACGAGCAGTACTTC
.,TRBV15,.,TRBJ1-1,CATSREKGHTEAFF,TGTGCCACCAGCAGAGAGAAGGGGCACACTGAAGCTTTCTTT
TRBD1,TRBV14,.,TRBJ1-1,CASTLTGGNTEAFF,TGTGCCAGCACCCTGACAGGGGGTAACACTGAAGCTTTCTTT
TRBD2,TRBV6-5,.,TRBJ2-2,CASRGTSGFTGELFF,TGTGCCAGCAGGGGTACTAGCGGCTTCACCGGGGAGCTGTTTTTT
TRBD2,TRBV27,.,TRBJ2-1,CASSWTSGNEQFF,TGTGCCAGCAGTTGGACTAGCGGGAATGAGCAGTTCTTC
.,TRBV5-1,.,TRBJ2-3,CASSLEGGTDTQYF,TGCGCCAGCAGCTTGGAGGGAGGAACAGATACGCAGTATTTT
TRBD1,TRBV7-9,few,TRBJ1-3,CASSRTEDREDTIYF,TGTGCCAGCAGCCGAACCGAGGACAGGGAGGACACCATATATTTT
.,TRBV27,.,TRBJ2-3,CASSRSGSGGTDTQYF,TGTGCCAGCAGTCGGAGCGGAAGCGGAGGCACAGATACGCAGTATTTT
.,TRBV10-3,.,TRBJ1-2,CAISGPGPHGYTF,TGTGCCATCAGTGGTCCAGGCCCACATGGCTACACCTTC
TRBD2,TRBV5-6,.,TRBJ2-7,CASSDGAGGGFYEQYF,TGTGCCAGCAGCGACGGGGCGGGAGGGGGTTTCTACGAGCAGTACTTC
.,TRBV7-9,.,TRBJ2-7,CASSPSLAAPYEQYF,TGTGCCAGCAGCCCGTCCCTGGCGGCCCCCTACGAGCAGTACTTC
TRBD2,TRBV9,.,TRBJ2-1,CASSGGGLAGEEQFF,TGTGCCAGCAGCGGGGGAGGACTAGCGGGAGAAGAACAGTTCTTC
TRBD1,TRBV5-1,.,TRBJ2-5,CASSAGQGGRETQYF,TGCGCCAGCAGCGCCGGACAGGGGGGGAGAGAGACCCAGTACTTC
.,TRBV19,.,TRBJ1-5,CASNRGEGNQPQHF,TGTGCCAGTAATCGGGGGGAGGGCAATCAGCCCCAGCATTTT
.,TRBV7-9,.,TRBJ2-3,CASSLAGSGTDTQYF,TGTGCCAGCAGCTTAGCCGGGTCGGGCACAGATACGCAGTATTTT
TRBD2,TRBV29-1,.,TRBJ2-7,CSVRTSGSHEQYF,TGCAGCGTTCGGACTAGCGGGAGCCACGAGCAGTACTTC
TRBD1,TRBV29-1,.,TRBJ1-2,CSVVGGGQGKGYTF,TGCAGCGTTGTCGGGGGGGGACAGGGAAAAGGCTACACCTTC
TRBD2,TRBV5-1,.,TRBJ2-1,CASSLQEREFHNEQFF,TGCGCCAGCAGCTTACAAGAGCGGGAGTTCCACAATGAGCAGTTCTTC
.,TRBV28,once,TRBJ1-5,CASSFEGAGQPQHF,TGTGCCAGCAGTTTTGAAGGGGCAGGACAGCCCCAGCATTTT